The rows below give T cell receptor beta chains drawn from one sample of a study of CD8 T cells in Susac syndrome. MiXCR, run by TCRdb on the immunoSEQ multiplex PCR reads, gives a single entry per CDR3 protein. The sample contains under 200,000 distinct CDR3 sequences, roughly 90% of which appear only once. Sequenced material: CD4+ T cells from PBMCs. The receptors derive from a human donor with Susac syndrome. CDR3s include the opening cysteine and the closing phenylalanine or tryptophan. The D gene is left open where the match is weak. Rows give clone size only sometimes, using once, few, many, or a class for an expanded clone.

V gene	D gene	clone size	J gene	CDR3 DNA	CDR3 protein
TRBV5-1	TRBD2	-	TRBJ2-5	TGCGCCAGCAGCCCCCGGACTAGCGGGAGCCTCGAGACCCAGTACTTC	CASSPRTSGSLETQYF
TRBV6-2/TRBV6-3	-	-	TRBJ2-1	TGTGCCAGCAGTTACCCCAGAAACAGAGACTACAATGAGCAGTTCTTC	CASSYPRNRDYNEQFF
TRBV2	TRBD2	-	TRBJ2-1	TGTGCCAGCAGTGGAGGACGGGGGGGGTACAATGAGCAGTTCTTC	CASSGGRGGYNEQFF
TRBV7-9	-	-	TRBJ2-7	TGTGCCAGCAGCGTCGGGTGGTACGAGCAGTACTTC	CASSVGWYEQYF
TRBV5-1	TRBD1	-	TRBJ2-7	TGCGCCAGCAGCCTCCCGGGACAGGGGGCGCGCGAGCAGTACTTC	CASSLPGQGAREQYF
TRBV11-2	TRBD1	-	TRBJ1-2	TGTGCCAGCCCGACTAAGGACAGGAGAGAGAATGGCTACACCTTC	CASPTKDRRENGYTF
TRBV3-1	TRBD1	-	TRBJ2-7	TGTGCCAGCAGCCAAGAGGGACAGGGGAACTACGAGCAGTACTTC	CASSQEGQGNYEQYF
TRBV3-1	-	-	TRBJ1-2	TGTGCCAGCAGCCAACAGACAGTCTGGTATGGCTACACCTTC	CASSQQTVWYGYTF
TRBV11-2	TRBD1	-	TRBJ1-1	TGTGCCAGCAGCTATAACAGGGGGAACACTGAAGCTTTCTTT	CASSYNRGNTEAFF
TRBV5-1	TRBD1	-	TRBJ2-5	TGCGCCAGCAGCTTGTGGCGCCGAGCACAGGGGGCGGAAGAAGAGACCCAGTACTTC	CASSLWRRAQGAEEETQYF
TRBV5-1	TRBD2	-	TRBJ2-1	TGCGCCAGCAGCTCGCTCCGGACTAGCGGGGGGGCGGGCTACAATGAGCAGTTCTTC	CASSSLRTSGGAGYNEQFF
TRBV5-4	TRBD1	-	TRBJ1-1	TGTGCCAGCAGCGACAGGGCTAGAGCTGAAGCTTTCTTT	CASSDRARAEAFF
TRBV6-1	TRBD1	-	TRBJ2-1	TGTGCCAGCAGTAGTCAAACCGGGACAGGGCCTGTGGATGAGCAGTTCTTC	CASSSQTGTGPVDEQFF
TRBV9	-	-	TRBJ1-2	TGTGCCAGCAGCCCATACAGCGTTGGGGACTATGGCTACACCTTC	CASSPYSVGDYGYTF
TRBV29-1	-	-	TRBJ1-1	TGCAGCGTTGAATCTTGGGGCAACACTGAAGCTTTCTTT	CSVESWGNTEAFF
TRBV23-1	TRBD1	once	TRBJ2-6	TGCGCCAGCAGACCAGACGGGACAGGGGTGGTCTCTGGGGCCAACGTCCTGACTTTC	CASRPDGTGVVSGANVLTF
TRBV12-3/TRBV12-4	-	-	TRBJ1-1	TGTGCCAGCAGTTTCTCTGGCGTGAGGAACACTGAAGCTTTCTTT	CASSFSGVRNTEAFF
TRBV5-1	-	-	TRBJ1-1	TGCGCCAGCAGCTCAGAGGGGCAGCATAACACTGAAGCTTTCTTT	CASSSEGQHNTEAFF
TRBV20-1	-	-	TRBJ2-3	TGCAGTGCTAGATCAGTTCCCAGCACAGATACGCAGTATTTT	CSARSVPSTDTQYF
TRBV20-1	-	-	TRBJ2-3	TGCAGTGCTAGGGCCCGCGGTAGCACAGGTACGCAGTATTTT	CSARARGSTGTQYF
TRBV6-5	TRBD1	-	TRBJ2-7	TGTGCCAGCAGTTACGGGACAGGAGACTACGAGCAGTACTTC	CASSYGTGDYEQYF
TRBV20-1	-	-	TRBJ2-3	TGCAGTGCTAGCTTCCCGGACGCATACCGCACAGATACGCAGTATTTT	CSASFPDAYRTDTQYF
TRBV12-3/TRBV12-4	-	once	TRBJ1-1	TGTGCCAGCACCATCAGGGGTTCCAAGGAAGCTTTCTTT	CASTIRGSKEAFF
TRBV4-2	-	-	TRBJ1-4	TGTGCCAGCAGCCAAGGCACAGGAGGCTGGGATGAAAAACTGTTTTTT	CASSQGTGGWDEKLFF
TRBV7-2	-	-	TRBJ2-2	TGTGCCAGCAGCAAGACCAGGACCGGGGAGCTGTTTTTT	CASSKTRTGELFF
TRBV20-1	TRBD2	-	TRBJ2-1	TGCAGCGGACTAGCATCCTACAATGAGCAGTTCTTC	CSGLASYNEQFF
TRBV11-3	TRBD2	-	TRBJ2-3	TGTGCCAGCAGCCGGACTAGCGGGAGCTCAGATACGCAGTATTTT	CASSRTSGSSDTQYF
TRBV29-1	TRBD1	-	TRBJ1-4	TGCAGCTTCCGGGACAGGGGAGGGGAAAAACTGTTTTTT	CSFRDRGGEKLFF
TRBV20-1	-	once	TRBJ1-5	TGCAGTGCTAGTCGGGACAATACCAAGCCCCAGCATTTT	CSASRDNTKPQHF
TRBV19	-	-	TRBJ2-6	TGTGCCAGTGGTAAAAGTGCTGGGGCCAACGTCCTGATTTTC	CASGKSAGANVLIF
TRBV5-6	-	once	TRBJ2-7	TGTGCCAGCAGCTTAACAGGGCGGGACGAGCATTACTTC	CASSLTGRDEHYF